This section outlines one T cell receptor beta chain sequence together with its context. This sample was included in a study of control samples from healthy donors and cancer patients. Assay used: immunoSEQ multiplex PCR; TCRdb lists only in-frame clones, some missing. The repertoire has some 160,000 clones, 89% of them found once; the top ten carry less than 5.5%. From germline, CDR1 is SQVTM and CDR2 ANQGSEA. CDR3 size: 13 residues. The J segment lost 4 bases and the V segment lost 7 bases, leaving 6 bases of the junction unmatched. The gene calls are TRBV29-1 and TRBJ1-4; 7 bases are shared with TRBD1. This clonotype was sampled from a man aged 25-45 years in good health. The sequencing input was blood. The CDR3 region has the DNA TGCAGCGGCCGGGACAGATATAATGAAAAACTGTTTTTT. Residues: CSGRDRYNEKLFF.